These T cell receptor beta chains were read from a single sample in a study of blood T cell repertoires in COVID-19. Repertoires were generated with immunoSEQ multiplex PCR, while TCRdb's copy carries only in-frame clones and drops some. The sample contains some 90,000 clones, roughly 90% of which appear only once. Input material: peripheral blood. The receptors were gathered from a woman of 80 years or more with acute or convalescent COVID-19. The conserved cysteine and the conserved F or W are not part of the CDR3 here. D genes are given only for firm matches. Size tells how often a clone was seen (once, few, many) or the class of an expanded clone, and some rows leave it out.

v_gene,j_gene,d_gene,abundance,CDR3aa
TRBV7-9,TRBJ2-5,TRBD2,once,ASSSRLASSFQETQY
TRBV2,TRBJ2-2,-,-,ASRTANTGELF
TRBV2,TRBJ2-7,-,-,ASRARPNPTYEQY
TRBV4-1,TRBJ2-7,TRBD1,-,ASSPTGTVYEQY
TRBV5-6,TRBJ1-5,TRBD1,-,ASSPGQGGQPQH
TRBV20-1,TRBJ2-3,TRBD2,-,SASASGGVPSTDTQY
TRBV7-9,TRBJ1-2,-,-,ASSLGGGGYT
TRBV7-2,TRBJ1-2,TRBD1,-,ASSLGQGVYGYT
TRBV10-1,TRBJ2-7,-,-,ASSDPRGTPSYEQY
TRBV9,TRBJ2-2,-,-,ASSVRIASGPNTGELF
TRBV29-1,TRBJ1-2,-,few,SVEGLAYGYT
TRBV15,TRBJ2-4,TRBD1,-,ATSRSQGAGSIQY
TRBV6-5,TRBJ2-3,TRBD2,-,ASRAGGTDTQY
TRBV5-1,TRBJ2-7,TRBD1,-,ASSLEGTGYSEQY
TRBV7-6,TRBJ2-5,-,-,ASSLAASSSRETQY
TRBV9,TRBJ1-5,-,-,ASSVDGGSNQPQH
TRBV19,TRBJ1-1,TRBD1,-,ASSTDRVGDTEAF
TRBV6-1,TRBJ2-1,-,-,ASSEQGFWQF
TRBV5-6,TRBJ2-7,TRBD1,-,ASTGQGLSYEQY
TRBV11-2,TRBJ2-7,-,-,ASSAQVGVGYSYEQY
TRBV6-5,TRBJ1-1,-,-,ASSYAGAAF
TRBV5-6,TRBJ1-5,TRBD1,-,ASSFYQGVGNQPQH
TRBV6-6,TRBJ1-2,-,-,ASSPYRDTGYGYT
TRBV19,TRBJ1-4,TRBD1,-,ASSAHRGSLVHGLF
TRBV2,TRBJ2-1,TRBD2,-,ASSEDGGGYNEQF
TRBV28,TRBJ2-1,-,-,ASRSQGNHEQF
TRBV28,TRBJ2-7,-,-,AIGPGLEGKQY
TRBV6-2/TRBV6-3,TRBJ1-5,TRBD1,-,ASSKQGEQPQH
TRBV18,TRBJ2-1,TRBD2,-,ASSSIGGDYNEQF
TRBV6-6,TRBJ2-7,-,-,ASRSTDLKYEQY
TRBV9,TRBJ1-3,TRBD1,-,ASSPTGGKGGNTIY
TRBV6-5,TRBJ1-6,-,-,ASTPGGGARSPLH
TRBV29-1,TRBJ1-4,-,once,SVVGAGTNEKLF
TRBV9,TRBJ2-1,TRBD2,-,ASSVGTSADNEQF
TRBV7-2,TRBJ1-2,TRBD1,-,ASSLERWTGGMDGYT
TRBV2,TRBJ2-1,TRBD2,-,ASSERWTSGVDEQF
TRBV10-3,TRBJ1-4,-,-,AIGRQVNEKLF
TRBV4-1,TRBJ2-1,TRBD2,few,ASRLAGGRDEQF
TRBV7-8,TRBJ2-7,TRBD1,once,ASSSPDRGSYEQY
TRBV27,TRBJ2-7,TRBD2,-,ASSRHGLAGYEQY